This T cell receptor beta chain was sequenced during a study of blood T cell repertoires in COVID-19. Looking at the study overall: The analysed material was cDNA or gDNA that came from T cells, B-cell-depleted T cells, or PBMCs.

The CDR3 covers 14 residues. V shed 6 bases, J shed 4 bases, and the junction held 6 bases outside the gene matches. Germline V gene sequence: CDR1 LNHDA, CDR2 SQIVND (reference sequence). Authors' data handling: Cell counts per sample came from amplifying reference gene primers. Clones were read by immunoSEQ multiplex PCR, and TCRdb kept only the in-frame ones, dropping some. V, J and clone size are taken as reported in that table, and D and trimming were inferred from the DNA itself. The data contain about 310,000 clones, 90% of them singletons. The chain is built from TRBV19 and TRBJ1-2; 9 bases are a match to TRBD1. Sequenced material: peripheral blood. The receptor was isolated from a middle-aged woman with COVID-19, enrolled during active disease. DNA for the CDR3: TGTGCCAGTAGGGGGACAGGGAACATCTATGGCTACACCTTC. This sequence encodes CASRGTGNIYGYTF.